This T cell receptor (beta chain) was sequenced during a study of blood T cell repertoires in COVID-19. The CDR3 sequence is 13 residues long. The germline CDR1 and CDR2 sequences are LNHDA and SQIVND (reference sequence). The V end was cut by 2 bases, the J end by 3 bases, with 8 bases between. Sequencing used immunoSEQ multiplex PCR; TCRdb keeps in-frame clones, though not all of them. There are roughly 300,000 clones in the sample; about 83% occur only once, and 1.5% to 2% lies in the top ten. The rearrangement uses TRBV19 and TRBJ2-7, with D possibly being TRBD2 (6 bases). The TCR sequence derives from a woman between 50 and 59 years old with acute or convalescent COVID-19. The sequenced sample consisted of peripheral blood. The CDR3 sequence is CASSILANYEQYF. In DNA, the CDR3 is TGTGCCAGTAGTATACTAGCGAACTACGAGCAGTACTTC.